Listed here are 19 T cell receptor beta chains from one sample, sequenced in a study of T cell responses to AZD1222 COVID-19 vaccine (dated by TCRdb to 2020 to 2022). The time point label of this sample denotes: baseline before first vaccination. The library relied on the immunoSEQ multiplex PCR assay. In TCRdb, the immuneACCESS table is reduced to in-frame sequences with V and J assigned. These tables do not hold every clone; where another copy was compared, an unresolved V gene accounts for under half, and the others remain unexplained. The sample table shows 90,000 to 150,000 clones, and about 90% are seen once. Clones ranked in the top ten supply 4% to 4.5% of the sample. The material was peripheral blood, obtained on day 0 of AZD1222 vaccination. Receptors originate from an adult in good health.

J is TRBJ1-5 and V is TRBV10-3; no firm D call. Trimming stripped 4 bases from V and 0 bases from J, with 16 bases between. Germline V gene sequence: CDR1 ENHRY, CDR2 SYGVKD. The CDR3 is 17 amino acids. This CDR3 reads CAISVLGERLSNQPQHF. CDR3 sequence (DNA): TGTGCCATCAGTGTATTGGGAGAAAGACTTAGCAATCAGCCCCAGCATTTT.

This clone was seen only once. This chain connects TRBV19 to TRBJ1-2; no clear D. There are 11 residues in the CDR3. Trimming removed 5 bases from V and 4 bases from J, with 5 bases in between. CDR1 and CDR2 (germline): LNHDA, SQIVND (reference sequence). CDR3 loop: CASSVGYGYTF. DNA of the CDR3: TGTGCCAGTAGTGTCGGCTATGGCTACACCTTC.

V and J are TRBV28 and TRBJ1-2, with D tentatively TRBD1 (6 bases). The germline CDR1 and CDR2 sequences are MDHEN and SYDVKM. Trimming removed 4 bases at V and 4 bases at J, with 13 bases between. This CDR3 spans 14 amino acids. The CDR3 DNA is TGTGCCAGCAGTTCCAGGGGAGAAGGCTATGGCTACACCTTC. This encodes CASSSRGEGYGYTF.

The genes are TRBV29-1 and TRBJ2-4; 10 bases fit TRBD1. The CDR3 has 14 residues. V shed 3 bases, J shed 7 bases, and the junction held 6 bases outside the gene matches. CDR1 SQVTM and CDR2 ANQGSEA come from the germline V gene. Here the CDR3 DNA reads TGCAGCGTTGAGTGGGGGACAGGGGACAACATTCAGTACTTC. Residues: CSVEWGTGDNIQYF.

This clone was counted between two and nine times. The chain is built from TRBV12-3 or TRBV12-4 and TRBJ1-1, with D unresolved. V gave up 7 bases and J gave up 3 bases, with 9 bases separating them. CDR3 size: 12 residues. As DNA, the CDR3 is TGTGCCAGCACCTTTGGATACACTGAAGCTTTCTTT. Translated, it gives CASTFGYTEAFF.

The rearrangement joins TRBV5-6 to TRBJ1-1; D perhaps matches TRBD1 (5 bases). The CDR3 loop spans 11 amino acids. Trimming took 3 bases from V and 9 from J, leaving 9 bases between them. Germline values: CDR1 SGHDT, CDR2 YYEEEE. CDR3 nucleotides: TGTGCCAGCAGCTGGCGGGACCAAGCTTTCTTT. Protein: CASSWRDQAFF.

The chain combines TRBV24-1 with TRBJ1-1; D is possibly TRBD1 (6 bases). CDR1 is KGHDR and CDR2 is SFDVKD in the germline V gene. The CDR3 runs 12 residues. V was pared by 4 bases and J by 9 bases, with 11 bases between. CDR3 nucleotide sequence: TGTGCCACCAGTGACCTCCGGGACAAAGCTTTCTTT. Translation gives CATSDLRDKAFF.

This clone was seen just once. For the CDR3, the DNA is TGTGCCAGCAGCTTAGCCACAGGATGGGGCTATGGCTACACCTTC. This codes for CASSLATGWGYGYTF. This chain connects TRBV13 to TRBJ1-2; the D gene is possibly TRBD1 (5 bases). V gave up 1 base and J gave up 4 bases, with 13 bases separating them. The CDR3 length is 15 residues. Looked up from germline, CDR1 is PRHDT and CDR2 is FYEKMQ (reference sequence).

This clone occurred once. The genes are TRBV3-1 (or the pseudogene TRBV3-2) and TRBJ1-3; 7 bases fit TRBD1. V shed 3 bases and J 4 bases; nucleotides not matched to a gene: 6. The CDR3 totals 15 residues. CDR1 and CDR2 from the germline V gene are LGHDT and YNNKEL (reference sequence). CDR3 bases: TGTGCCAGCAGCCAGGGACAGCCTTTAGGAAACACCATATATTTT. Translated: CASSQGQPLGNTIYF.

The chain links TRBV6-1 to TRBJ1-6, with 9 positions matching TRBD1. Trimming cost V 4 bases and J 11 bases; bases outside gene matches: 12. Germline CDR1 and CDR2: MNHNS and SASEGT. CDR3 size: 16 residues. CDR3: CASSGGAGTGRTPLHF. In DNA, the CDR3 is TGTGCCAGCAGTGGGGGGGCCGGGACAGGGCGGACACCCCTCCACTTT.

V usage is TRBV3-1 (or the pseudogene TRBV3-2) and J usage is TRBJ1-1; perhaps TRBD1 as D (5 bases). CDR1 is LGHDT and CDR2 is YNNKEL in the germline V gene (reference sequence). CDR3 length: 16 residues. V lost 0 bases and J lost 3, with 14 bases in between. CDR3 residues: CASSQEQGPKDTEAFF. In nucleotides, the CDR3 is TGTGCCAGCAGCCAAGAGCAGGGACCGAAGGACACTGAAGCTTTCTTT.

The chain has TRBV4-1 and TRBJ2-7, with D uncertain. The V gene lost 1 base and the J gene lost 2 bases, with 15 bases spanning the gap. Germline assignment: CDR1 MGHRA and CDR2 YSYEKL. CDR3 length: 16 amino acids. CDR3 bases: TGCGCCAGCAGCCAAGGGGTCGGGCGGCCACCCTACGAGCAGTACTTC. This sequence encodes CASSQGVGRPPYEQYF.

This rearrangement joins TRBV7-9 to TRBJ1-6; the D is unclear. Germline CDR1 and CDR2: SEHNR and FQNEAQ (reference sequence). The CDR3 length is 16 residues. Trimming pared 0 bases from V and 5 bases from J, leaving 11 bases between. The CDR3 coding sequence is TGTGCCAGCAGCTTAGCGGGCGAGCTCAATAATTCACCCCTCCACTTT. It encodes CASSLAGELNNSPLHF.

V is TRBV18 and J is TRBJ2-1; TRBD2 agrees at 10 bases. In germline, CDR1 is KGHSH, CDR2 LQKENI. The CDR3 runs 16 residues. V was pared by 2 bases and J by 5 bases, with 6 bases of the junction left unmatched. CDR3 nucleotides: TGTGCCAGCTCACCAATGCTAGCGGGGGCGGACAATGAGCAGTTCTTC. It codes for CASSPMLAGADNEQFF.

CDR3 coding DNA: TGTGCCAGCTCACCACCGTGGGGACAGGAGAACTATGGCTACACCTTC. Encoded protein: CASSPPWGQENYGYTF. The chain carries TRBV18 and TRBJ1-2; 8 bases agree with TRBD1. Germline CDR1 reads KGHSH; CDR2 reads LQKENI. The V gene end was trimmed by 0 bases and the J gene end by 2 bases; junction bases not matched to a gene: 5. The CDR3 has 16 residues.

The CDR3, as DNA: TGTGCCAGCGGCACCGGGACAGGGGTCTACGAGCAGTACTTC. This translates into CASGTGTGVYEQYF. V usage is TRBV9 and J usage is TRBJ2-7; 10 positions match TRBD1. This CDR3 has 14 amino acids. V lost 7 bases to trimming and J lost 3 bases; unmatched junction nucleotides: 7. The germline gives CDR1 SGDLS, CDR2 YYNGEE.

This rearrangement joins TRBV9 to TRBJ2-1; D is undetermined. The CDR3 is 12 amino acids. Trimming removed 2 bases at V and 8 bases at J, with 8 bases between. Germline V gene lookup returns CDR1 SGDLS and CDR2 YYNGEE. CDR3 in amino acids: CASSVSPYEQFF. DNA for the CDR3: TGTGCCAGCAGCGTCTCTCCATATGAGCAGTTCTTC.

The genes are TRBV5-4 and TRBJ2-1, with D possibly matching TRBD1 (6 bases). The CDR3 spans 13 residues. CDR1 is SGHNT and CDR2 is YYREEE in the germline V gene (reference sequence). The V end lost 4 bases, the J end lost 5 bases, and 10 bases lay between the germline ends. In DNA form, the CDR3 reads TGTGCCAGCAGCCCCGGACAGAACAATGAGCAGTTCTTC. It is translated as CASSPGQNNEQFF.

The chain carries TRBV6-1 and TRBJ1-1, with a tentative D call TRBD1 (5 bases). Trimming took 2 bases from V and 1 from J, leaving 14 bases between them. CDR3 length: 16 residues. Germline loops: CDR1 MNHNS, CDR2 SASEGT. This CDR3 reads CASSEFLGRPNTEAFF. The CDR3 nucleotides are TGTGCCAGCAGTGAATTTTTGGGGCGGCCGAACACTGAAGCTTTCTTT.